Listed below are T cell receptor beta chains from one sample, sequenced in a study of blood T cell repertoires in COVID-19. Measured with immunoSEQ multiplex PCR; TCRdb has only the in-frame clones, and not every one. The table includes 200,000 to 250,000 clones, 85% to 90% detected once. The sample consisted of peripheral blood. The receptors originated from a woman aged 55-69 years with acute or convalescent COVID-19. CDR3s leave out the opening cysteine and the closing phenylalanine or tryptophan. Fields, in order: V gene, J gene, CDR3 protein.

V gene: TRBV5-8
J gene: TRBJ2-1
CDR3 protein: ASSFVAGGSKQF

V gene: TRBV9
J gene: TRBJ2-2
CDR3 protein: ASSVATKLAGDTGELF

V gene: TRBV6-5
J gene: TRBJ1-6
CDR3 protein: ASTLGGARDSPLH

V gene: TRBV4-3
J gene: TRBJ1-6
CDR3 protein: ASSHVPGQRTSTPLH

V gene: TRBV6-6
J gene: TRBJ2-7
CDR3 protein: ASRLAGGLEQY

V gene: TRBV5-1
J gene: TRBJ2-5
CDR3 protein: ASSLVLGQETQY

V gene: TRBV9
J gene: TRBJ2-3
CDR3 protein: ASSVGPPDTQY

V gene: TRBV7-9
J gene: TRBJ1-2
CDR3 protein: ASSIRQGGNYGYT

V gene: TRBV5-1
J gene: TRBJ1-2
CDR3 protein: ASSLEGQGGGYT

V gene: TRBV7-6
J gene: TRBJ2-5
CDR3 protein: ASSSNSGGKETQY

V gene: TRBV28
J gene: TRBJ2-5
CDR3 protein: ASSHPGTSLAETQY

V gene: TRBV18
J gene: TRBJ2-1
CDR3 protein: ASSPRQLAGGPSYNEQF

V gene: TRBV7-9
J gene: TRBJ2-6
CDR3 protein: ASSGGGRAGANVLT

V gene: TRBV28
J gene: TRBJ1-5
CDR3 protein: ASTRSGSGQPQH

V gene: TRBV11-2
J gene: TRBJ1-4
CDR3 protein: ASSSDREGEKLF

V gene: TRBV18
J gene: TRBJ2-1
CDR3 protein: ASSPRDQGNEQF